What follows describes a single T cell receptor (beta chain). The sample originates from a study of beta chain features in type 1 diabetes. On the study more broadly: No patient-donor differences in age, gender, total cells or subset yield.

This CDR3 region has 13 residues. The V gene's germline CDR1 is SGHTA and CDR2 FQGTGA. The V end was cut by 1 base, the J end by 8 bases, with 8 bases between. Investigators reverse transcribed all isolated RNA, so they sequenced expressed TCRB transcripts. Produced via immunoSEQ multiplex PCR; TCRdb's table is partial and in-frame only. The table has some 150,000 clones, around 50% seen once; the top ten hold around 0.45%. This clonotype was sampled from a man between 18 and 35 years old in good health. Material for sequencing was Tregs from blood. The chain is built from TRBV7-3 and TRBJ2-2; no clear D. CDR3 DNA sequence: TGTGCCAGCAGCTTAATGTGGCCTGGGGAGCTGTTTTTT. Translating gives CASSLMWPGELFF.